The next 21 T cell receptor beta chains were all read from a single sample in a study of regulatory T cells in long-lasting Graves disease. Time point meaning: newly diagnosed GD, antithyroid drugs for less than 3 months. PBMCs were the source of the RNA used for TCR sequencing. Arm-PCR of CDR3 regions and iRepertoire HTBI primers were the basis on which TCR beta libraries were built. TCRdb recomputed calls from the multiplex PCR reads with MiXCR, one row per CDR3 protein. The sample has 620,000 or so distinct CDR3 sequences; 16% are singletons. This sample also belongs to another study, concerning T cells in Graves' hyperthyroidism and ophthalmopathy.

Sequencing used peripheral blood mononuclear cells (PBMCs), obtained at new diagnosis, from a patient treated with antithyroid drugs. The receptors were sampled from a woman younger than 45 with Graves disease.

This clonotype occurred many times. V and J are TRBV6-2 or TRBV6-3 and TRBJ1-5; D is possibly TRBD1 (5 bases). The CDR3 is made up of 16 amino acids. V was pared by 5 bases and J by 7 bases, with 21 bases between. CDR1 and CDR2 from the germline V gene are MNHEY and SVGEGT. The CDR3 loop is CASSEAKSGLGQPQHF. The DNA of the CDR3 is TGTGCCAGCAGTGAGGCGAAATCGGGACTTGGCCAGCCCCAGCATTTT.

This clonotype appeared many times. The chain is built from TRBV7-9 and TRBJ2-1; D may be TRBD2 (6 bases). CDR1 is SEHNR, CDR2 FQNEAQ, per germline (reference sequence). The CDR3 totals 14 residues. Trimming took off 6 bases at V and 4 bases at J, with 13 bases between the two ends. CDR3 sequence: CASSLEGSYNEQFF. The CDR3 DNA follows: TGTGCCAGCAGTTTGGAGGGATCTTACAATGAGCAGTTCTTC.

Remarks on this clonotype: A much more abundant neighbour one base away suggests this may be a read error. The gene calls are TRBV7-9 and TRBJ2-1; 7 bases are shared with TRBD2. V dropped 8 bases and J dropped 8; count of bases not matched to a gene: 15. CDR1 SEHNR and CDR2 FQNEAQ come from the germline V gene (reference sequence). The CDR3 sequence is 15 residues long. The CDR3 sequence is CASGARGRAYDEQFF. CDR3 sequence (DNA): TGTGCCAGCGGCGCTCGTGGGAGGGCGTACGATGAGCAGTTCTTC. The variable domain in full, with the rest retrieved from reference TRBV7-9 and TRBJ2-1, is DTGVSQNPRHKITKRGQNVTFRCDPISEHNRLYWYRQTLGQGPEFLTYFQNEAQLEKSRLLSDRFSAERPKGSFSTLEIQRTEQGDSAMYLCASGARGRAYDEQFFGPGTRLTVL.

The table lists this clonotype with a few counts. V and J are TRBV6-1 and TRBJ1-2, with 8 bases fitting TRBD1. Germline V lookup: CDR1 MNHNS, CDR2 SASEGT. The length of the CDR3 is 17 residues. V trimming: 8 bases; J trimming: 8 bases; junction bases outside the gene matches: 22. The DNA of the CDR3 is TGTGCCAGCGCTAGCGGACAGGGAAACCGAAAAACATTCGGCTACACCTTC. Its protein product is CASASGQGNRKTFGYTF.

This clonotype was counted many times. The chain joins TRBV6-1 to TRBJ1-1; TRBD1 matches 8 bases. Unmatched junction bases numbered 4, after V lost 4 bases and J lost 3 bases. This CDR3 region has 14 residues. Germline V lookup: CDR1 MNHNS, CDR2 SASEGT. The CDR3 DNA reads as TGTGCCAGCAGTGCCAGGGGGCTGGACACTGAAGCTTTCTTT. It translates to CASSARGLDTEAFF.

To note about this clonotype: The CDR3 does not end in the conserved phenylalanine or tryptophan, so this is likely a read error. CDR3 nucleotides: TGCAGTGCTAGAACGGGGGTTAGCAATCAGCCCCAGCATTAT. Amino acid sequence: CSARTGVSNQPQHY. The V and J genes are TRBV20-1 and TRBJ1-5; maybe TRBD1 (5 bases). Germline V gene lookup returns CDR1 DFQATT and CDR2 SNEGSKA (reference sequence). V lost 2 bases and J 0 bases, leaving 8 bases between the germline ends. CDR3 length: 14 residues.

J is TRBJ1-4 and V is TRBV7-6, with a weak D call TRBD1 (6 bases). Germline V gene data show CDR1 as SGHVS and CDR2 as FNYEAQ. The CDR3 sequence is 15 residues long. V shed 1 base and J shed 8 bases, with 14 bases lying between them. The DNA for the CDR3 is TGTGCCAGCAGCTTAGGAACAGGGTCTATCGAAAAACTGTTTTTT. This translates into CASSLGTGSIEKLFF.

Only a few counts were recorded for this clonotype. The CDR3 sequence is CSARDMGTGAVKAFF. In nucleotides, the CDR3 is TGCAGTGCTAGAGATATGGGAACAGGGGCGGTGAAAGCTTTCTTT. This sequence joins TRBV20-1 and TRBJ1-1; 7 nucleotides match TRBD1. With 0 bases clipped from V and 9 bases from J, the junction kept 13 bases outside the gene matches. There are 15 residues in the CDR3. CDR1 is DFQATT and CDR2 is SNEGSKA in the germline V gene (reference sequence).

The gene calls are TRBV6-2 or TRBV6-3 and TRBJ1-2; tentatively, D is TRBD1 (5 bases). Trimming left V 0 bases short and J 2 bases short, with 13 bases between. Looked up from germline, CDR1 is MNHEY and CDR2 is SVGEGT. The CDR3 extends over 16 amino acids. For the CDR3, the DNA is TGTGCCAGCAGTTACTCGTGGGGGACTTTAAACTATGGCTACACCTTC. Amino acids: CASSYSWGTLNYGYTF.

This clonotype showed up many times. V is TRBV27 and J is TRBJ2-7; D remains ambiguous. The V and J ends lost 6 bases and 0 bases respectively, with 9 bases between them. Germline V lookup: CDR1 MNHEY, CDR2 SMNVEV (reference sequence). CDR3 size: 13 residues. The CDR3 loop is CASRLISSYEQYF. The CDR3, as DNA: TGTGCCAGCAGGCTTATTAGCTCCTACGAGCAGTACTTC.

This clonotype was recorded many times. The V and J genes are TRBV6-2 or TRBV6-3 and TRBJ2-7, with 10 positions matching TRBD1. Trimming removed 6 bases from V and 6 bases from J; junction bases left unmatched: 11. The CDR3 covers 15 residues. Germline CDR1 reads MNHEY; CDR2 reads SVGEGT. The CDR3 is CASSSPGQGNREQYF. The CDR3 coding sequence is TGTGCCAGCAGCTCCCCGGGACAGGGGAATCGCGAGCAGTACTTC.

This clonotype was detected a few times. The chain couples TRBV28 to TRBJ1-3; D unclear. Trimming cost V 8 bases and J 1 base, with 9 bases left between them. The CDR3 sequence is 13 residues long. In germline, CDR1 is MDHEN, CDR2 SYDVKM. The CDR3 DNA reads TGTGCCAGCGCAGATGGGTCTGGAAACACCATATATTTT. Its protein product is CASADGSGNTIYF.

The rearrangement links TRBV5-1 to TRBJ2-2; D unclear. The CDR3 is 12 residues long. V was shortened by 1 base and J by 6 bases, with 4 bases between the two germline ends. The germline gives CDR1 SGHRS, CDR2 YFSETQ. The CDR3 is CASSLNPGELFF. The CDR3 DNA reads TGCGCCAGCAGCTTGAATCCCGGGGAGCTGTTTTTT. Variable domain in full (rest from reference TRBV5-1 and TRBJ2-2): KAGVTQTPRYLIKTRGQQVTLSCSPISGHRSVSWYQQTPGQGLQFLFEYFSETQRNKGNFPGRFSGRQFSNSRSEMNVSTLELGDSALYLCASSLNPGELFFGEGSRLTVL.

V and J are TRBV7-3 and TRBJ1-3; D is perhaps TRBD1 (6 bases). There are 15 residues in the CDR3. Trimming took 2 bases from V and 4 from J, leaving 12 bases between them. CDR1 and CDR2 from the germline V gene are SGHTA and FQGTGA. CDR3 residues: CASSLLGGTGNTIYF. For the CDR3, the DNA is TGTGCCAGCAGCTTACTGGGGGGGACAGGAAACACCATATATTTT.

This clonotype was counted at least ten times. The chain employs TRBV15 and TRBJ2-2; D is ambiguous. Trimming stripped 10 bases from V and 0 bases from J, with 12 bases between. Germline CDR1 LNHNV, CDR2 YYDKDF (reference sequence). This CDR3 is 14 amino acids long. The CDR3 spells CAIADVANTGELFF. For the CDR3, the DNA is TGTGCCATAGCTGACGTTGCGAACACCGGGGAGCTGTTTTTT.

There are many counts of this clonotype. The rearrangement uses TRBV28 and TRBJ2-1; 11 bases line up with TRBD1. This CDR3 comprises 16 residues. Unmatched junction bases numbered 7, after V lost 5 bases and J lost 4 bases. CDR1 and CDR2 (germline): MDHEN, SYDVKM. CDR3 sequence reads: CASSPSGQGVYNEQFF. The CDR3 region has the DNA TGTGCCAGCAGTCCTTCGGGACAGGGGGTGTACAATGAGCAGTTCTTC.

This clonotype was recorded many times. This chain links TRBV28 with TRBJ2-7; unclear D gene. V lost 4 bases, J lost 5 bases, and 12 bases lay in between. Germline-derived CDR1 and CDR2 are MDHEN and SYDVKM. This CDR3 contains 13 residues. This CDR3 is CASSSLEGNEQYF. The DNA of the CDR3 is TGTGCCAGCAGTTCTCTCGAAGGCAACGAGCAGTACTTC.

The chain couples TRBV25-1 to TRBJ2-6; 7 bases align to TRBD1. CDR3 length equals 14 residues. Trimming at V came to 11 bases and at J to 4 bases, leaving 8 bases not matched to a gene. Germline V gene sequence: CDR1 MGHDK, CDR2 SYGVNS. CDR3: CAVTGAPGANVLTF. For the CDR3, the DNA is TGTGCCGTCACAGGGGCTCCAGGGGCCAACGTCCTGACTTTC. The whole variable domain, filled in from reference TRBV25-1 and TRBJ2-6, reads EADIYQTPRYLVIGTGKKITLECSQTMGHDKMYWYQQDPGMELHLIHYSYGVNSTEKGDLSSESTVSRIRTEHFPLTLESARPSHTSQYLCAVTGAPGANVLTFGAGSRLTVL.

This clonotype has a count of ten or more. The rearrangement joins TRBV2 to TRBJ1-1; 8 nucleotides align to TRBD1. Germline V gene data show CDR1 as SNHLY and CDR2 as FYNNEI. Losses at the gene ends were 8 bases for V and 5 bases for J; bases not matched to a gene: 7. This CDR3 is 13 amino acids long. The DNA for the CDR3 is TGTGCCAGCCTACTACAGGGGGAGACTGAAGCTTTCTTT. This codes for CASLLQGETEAFF.

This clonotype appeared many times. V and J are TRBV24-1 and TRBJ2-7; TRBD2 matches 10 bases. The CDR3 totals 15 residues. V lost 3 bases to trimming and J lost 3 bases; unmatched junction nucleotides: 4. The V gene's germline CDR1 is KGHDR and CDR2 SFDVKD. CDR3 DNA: TGTGCCACCAGTGATCCTAGCGGGAGCGTCTACGAGCAGTACTTC. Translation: CATSDPSGSVYEQYF.

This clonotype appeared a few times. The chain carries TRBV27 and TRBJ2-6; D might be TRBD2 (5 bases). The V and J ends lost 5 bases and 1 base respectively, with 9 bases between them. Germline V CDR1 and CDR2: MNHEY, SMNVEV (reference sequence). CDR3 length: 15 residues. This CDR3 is CASSERRSGANVLTF. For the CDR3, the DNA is TGTGCCAGCAGTGAACGGAGGTCTGGGGCCAACGTCCTGACTTTC.